These 24 T cell receptor beta chains were sequenced from one sample in a study of T cell responses to AZD1222 COVID-19 vaccine (dated by TCRdb to the early 2020s). The sample's time point label is to be understood as: baseline before first vaccination. The library was made by the immunoSEQ multiplex PCR assay. The clones in this table, taken by TCRdb from immuneACCESS, are in-frame only. Not every clone is retained; where verified, under half of the shortfall comes from an unresolved V gene, and the cause of the rest is unknown. The sample data list 170,000 or so clones, and 85% to 95% of these were observed just once. Clones ranked in the top ten supply approximately 1% of the sample. Specimen: peripheral blood, collected on day 0 of AZD1222 vaccination. Source of these receptors: an adult in good health.

V gene TRBV5-6 combines with J gene TRBJ2-3; 7 positions agree with TRBD1. With V trimmed by 9 bases and J by 0 bases, 10 bases remained unmatched. The germline gives CDR1 SGHDT, CDR2 YYEEEE. This CDR3 has 15 residues. CDR3 DNA: TGTGCCACCAAACGGACAGGATCTAGCACAGATACGCAGTATTTT. Amino acid sequence: CATKRTGSSTDTQYF.

The gene calls are TRBV30 and TRBJ1-1, with a weak D call TRBD1 (6 bases). The CDR3 consists of 14 residues. Looked up from germline, CDR1 is GTSNPN and CDR2 is SVGIG (reference sequence). Trimming stripped 5 bases from V and 1 base from J, with 14 bases between. CDR3 in DNA: TGTGCCTGGGGTGGCAGGGGCCAGAACACTGAAGCTTTCTTT. Amino acids: CAWGGRGQNTEAFF.

The chain employs TRBV30 and TRBJ2-3, with D unclear. The CDR3 is 11 amino acids. The germline CDR1 and CDR2 sequences are GTSNPN and SVGIG (reference sequence). The V gene lost 0 bases and the J gene lost 5 bases, with 3 bases spanning the gap. The CDR3 nucleotides are TGTGCCTGGAGTGTACTAGATACGCAGTATTTT. It codes for CAWSVLDTQYF. Variable domain in full (rest from reference TRBV30 and TRBJ2-3): SQTIHQWPATLVQPVGSPLSLECTVEGTSNPNLYWYRQAAGRGLQLLFYSVGIGQISSEVPQNLSASRPQDRQFILSSKKLLLSDSGFYLCAWSVLDTQYFGPGTRLTVL.

The chain combines TRBV5-5 with TRBJ1-2; a possible D gene is TRBD1 (5 bases). CDR3 length: 17 amino acids. Germline V gene data show CDR1 as SGHKS and CDR2 as YYEKEE (reference sequence). The V and J ends lost 0 bases and 4 bases respectively, with 19 bases between them. The CDR3 here is CASSLGPTGGKSYGYTF. The CDR3 nucleotides are TGTGCCAGCAGCTTGGGCCCCACTGGGGGGAAGAGCTATGGCTACACCTTC.

The chain has TRBV9 and TRBJ2-2; 12 nucleotides align to TRBD2. CDR3 size: 17 residues. V lost 2 bases, J lost 3 bases, and 5 bases stayed unmatched. Per germline, CDR1 SGDLS and CDR2 YYNGEE. CDR3 bases: TGTGCCAGCAGCGTCCCTAGCGGGGGGGTGGACACCGGGGAGCTGTTTTTT. Residues: CASSVPSGGVDTGELFF.

This clone was counted only a few times. The rearrangement links TRBV6-5 to TRBJ1-2; 9 bases map to TRBD1. This CDR3 spans 14 amino acids. Germline CDR1 MNHEY, CDR2 SVGAGI. Unmatched junction bases numbered 5, after V lost 6 bases and J lost 3 bases. CDR3 amino acids: CASRNRDRDYGYTF. The CDR3 nucleotides read TGTGCCAGCAGAAACCGGGACAGGGACTATGGCTACACCTTC.

At least ten counts were recorded for this clone. V gene TRBV28 combines with J gene TRBJ1-3; the D is unclear. Trimming removed 3 bases at V and 4 bases at J, with 13 bases between. Germline V lookup: CDR1 MDHEN, CDR2 SYDVKM. The CDR3 loop spans 15 amino acids. CDR3 DNA sequence: TGTGCCAGCAGTTTCCGCGAGGTGTCCGGAAACACCATATATTTT. Protein product: CASSFREVSGNTIYF.

The chain links TRBV5-1 to TRBJ1-4; weak D call: TRBD1 (5 bases). Trimming took off 0 bases at V and 6 bases at J, with 15 bases between the two ends. The CDR3 is 16 amino acids. Germline assignment: CDR1 SGHRS and CDR2 YFSETQ. CDR3 amino acids: CASSLVSRGLHEKLFF. Written as DNA, the CDR3 is TGCGCCAGCAGCTTGGTCTCAAGGGGATTGCATGAAAAACTGTTTTTT.

This clone turned up a few times. The rearrangement uses TRBV18 and TRBJ2-7, with 7 bases that match TRBD1. The J segment lost 5 bases and the V segment lost 3 bases, leaving 1 base of the junction unmatched. CDR1 KGHSH and CDR2 LQKENI come from the germline V gene. This CDR3 has 12 amino acids. This CDR3 is CASSPGTDEQYF. In DNA form, the CDR3 reads TGTGCCAGCTCACCTGGGACAGACGAGCAGTACTTC.

The V gene is TRBV4-1, the J gene TRBJ1-5, with 7 bases aligning to TRBD1. There are 17 residues in the CDR3. V lost 1 base to trimming and J lost 6 bases; unmatched junction nucleotides: 12. Per the germline V gene, CDR1 is MGHRA and CDR2 is YSYEKL. This chain's CDR3 is CASSQGRMTGPVQPQHF. CDR3 coding DNA: TGCGCCAGCAGCCAAGGTAGGATGACAGGGCCGGTTCAGCCCCAGCATTTT.

V is TRBV7-3 and J is TRBJ2-5, with D possibly matching TRBD1 (6 bases). CDR3 size: 14 residues. V was pared by 5 bases and J by 5 bases, with 15 bases between. The germline V gene encodes CDR1 SGHTA and CDR2 FQGTGA. In DNA form, the CDR3 reads TGTGCCAGCAGCCCTACAGGGACCTATGAGACCCAGTACTTC. This encodes CASSPTGTYETQYF.

The chain couples TRBV21-1 to TRBJ1-4. TRBV21-1 counts as a pseudogene. CDR3 length: 12 residues. The CDR3: CASSKAHKRGFF. CDR3 DNA sequence: TGTGCCAGCAGCAAAGCGCACAAGCGGGGGTTTTTT.

The chain carries TRBV27 and TRBJ2-1; D is perhaps TRBD2 (7 bases). Germline lookup yields CDR1 MNHEY and CDR2 SMNVEV (reference sequence). The CDR3 is 14 amino acids. V lost 3 bases and J lost 4, with 10 bases in between. The CDR3 bases are TGTGCCAGCAGTTTTGAGGGGGGGTACAATGAGCAGTTCTTC. Translation: CASSFEGGYNEQFF.

This clone was detected once. The V call is TRBV6-1, the J call TRBJ2-1; 7 bases agree with TRBD2. The CDR3 length is 15 residues. Germline trimming cut 1 base from V and 2 bases from J; bases unmatched to any gene: 2. The V gene's germline CDR1 is MNHNS and CDR2 SASEGT. CDR3 sequence reads: CASSEGLAAYNEQFF. The CDR3 nucleotides are TGTGCCAGCAGTGAAGGGCTAGCGGCCTACAATGAGCAGTTCTTC.

The chain employs TRBV3-1 (or the pseudogene TRBV3-2) and TRBJ1-2; no firm D call. The CDR3 has 17 residues. Trimming pared 1 base from V and 0 bases from J, leaving 15 bases between. CDR1 is LGHDT, CDR2 YNNKEL, per germline (reference sequence). CDR3 DNA sequence: TGTGCCAGCAGCCAAGTGGGAACTCCCGAGACTAACTATGGCTACACCTTC. Its protein is CASSQVGTPETNYGYTF.

The rearrangement links TRBV6-2 or TRBV6-3 to TRBJ1-2; D perhaps matches TRBD1 (6 bases). Trimming cost V 2 bases and J 2 bases, with 9 bases left between them. This CDR3 contains 14 residues. Germline CDR1 reads MNHEY; CDR2 reads SVGEGT. The CDR3 spells CASSYPDRNYGYTF. CDR3 nucleotides: TGTGCCAGCAGTTACCCGGACAGAAACTATGGCTACACCTTC.

The CDR3 DNA follows: TGTGCCAGCAGCCTAAACGTCTACGAGCAGTACTTC. Protein: CASSLNVYEQYF. The chain employs TRBV2 and TRBJ2-7; D not resolved. Germline lookup yields CDR1 SNHLY and CDR2 FYNNEI. Trimming removed 6 bases from V and 3 bases from J, with 9 bases in between. The CDR3 length is 12 residues.

The V gene is TRBV2, the J gene TRBJ2-2; 8 bases agree with TRBD1. V gave up 1 base and J gave up 3 bases; unmatched junction bases: 4. Germline V gives CDR1 SNHLY, CDR2 FYNNEI. The CDR3 runs 16 residues. The CDR3 coding sequence is TGTGCCAGCAGTGAAGACGGACAGGGCTACACCGGGGAGCTGTTTTTT. Encoded protein: CASSEDGQGYTGELFF. Variable domain in full (rest from reference TRBV2 and TRBJ2-2): EPEVTQTPSHQVTQMGQEVILRCVPISNHLYFYWYRQILGQKVEFLVSFYNNEISEKSEIFDDQFSVERPDGSNFTLKIRSTKLEDSAMYFCASSEDGQGYTGELFFGEGSRLTVL.

CDR3 protein: CASSVDGAPNTEAFF. The CDR3 nucleotides are TGTGCCAGCAGCGTAGATGGGGCCCCGAACACTGAAGCTTTCTTT. The chain uses TRBV9 and TRBJ1-1; D is possibly TRBD1 (5 bases). Germline assignment: CDR1 SGDLS and CDR2 YYNGEE. Trimming took 0 bases from V and 1 from J, leaving 10 bases between them. The CDR3 length is 15 residues.

The chain has TRBV19 and TRBJ1-2, with a possible D match to TRBD1 (6 bases). The CDR3 is 14 residues long. Germline values: CDR1 LNHDA, CDR2 SQIVND (reference sequence). V was pared by 2 bases and J by 7 bases, with 14 bases between. The CDR3 loop is CASSIKQGESGYTF. The CDR3 nucleotides are TGTGCCAGTAGTATAAAACAGGGAGAGTCTGGCTACACCTTC.

This chain connects TRBV19 to TRBJ2-1; the match to TRBD1 covers 7 bases. J was trimmed by 6 bases and V by 7 bases; bases with no gene match: 9. Looked up from germline, CDR1 is LNHDA and CDR2 is SQIVND (reference sequence). The CDR3 consists of 14 residues. The CDR3 protein is CASTNRGWSNEQFF. CDR3 nucleotides: TGTGCCAGTACCAACAGGGGCTGGAGCAATGAGCAGTTCTTC.

V gene TRBV18 combines with J gene TRBJ2-5; D is unclear. Germline V gene data show CDR1 as KGHSH and CDR2 as LQKENI. Between the trimmed V and J ends, which lost 6 bases and 7 bases, there was a span of 12 bases. This CDR3 is 12 amino acids long. In DNA form, the CDR3 reads TGTGCCAGCTCGCCCGACTTGGGGACCCAGTACTTC. Amino acids: CASSPDLGTQYF.

V usage is TRBV5-4 and J usage is TRBJ1-1, with unresolved D. The germline CDR1 and CDR2 sequences are SGHNT and YYREEE (reference sequence). The ends were cut back, 5 bases at V and 1 base at J, with 21 bases in the middle. CDR3 length: 17 amino acids. The CDR3 here is CASSLGFLRRRNTEAFF. For the CDR3, the DNA is TGTGCCAGCAGTCTGGGGTTTTTACGCAGGCGGAACACTGAAGCTTTCTTT.

This chain uses TRBV30 with TRBJ1-2, with 8 bases aligning to TRBD1. The germline V gene encodes CDR1 GTSNPN and CDR2 SVGIG (reference sequence). The CDR3 has 16 residues. Trimming at V came to 0 bases and at J to 4 bases, leaving 10 bases not matched to a gene. In DNA, the CDR3 is TGTGCCTGGAGTGTTAGACAGGGGCCCACCATCTATGGCTACACCTTC. Protein: CAWSVRQGPTIYGYTF.